One sample yielded the 19 T cell receptor beta chains listed below, sequenced in a study of technical replicates of blood from several donors (dated by TCRdb to between 2016 and 2019). Library preparation used the immunoSEQ multiplex PCR assay. The table was pulled from immuneACCESS by TCRdb, which kept in-frame rearrangements only. Such tables lose some clones; where checked, under half of the loss comes from unresolved V genes, and the rest has no known cause. Present in this sample are just over 55,000 clones, 90% to 95% of which were seen just once. Around 4% of the sample is held by the ten biggest clonotypes. Sequencing was done on a sample of PBMCs. The receptors derive from a human donor in good health. Some clones in this sample may be carry-over from other donors' samples.

V gene TRBV4-3 combines with J gene TRBJ1-1; the match to TRBD1 covers 9 bases. This CDR3 comprises 12 residues. Trimming removed 3 bases from V and 7 bases from J; junction bases left unmatched: 0. Germline CDR1 and CDR2: LGHNA and YSLEER. CDR3 bases: TGCGCCAGCAGCCAGGACAGGGGTGAAGCTTTCTTT. As protein: CASSQDRGEAFF.

The genes are TRBV6-6 and TRBJ1-1, with a possible D match to TRBD1 (5 bases). There are 12 residues in the CDR3. The V end lost 7 bases, the J end lost 5 bases, and 11 bases lay between the germline ends. Germline-derived CDR1 and CDR2 are MNHNY and SVGAGI (reference sequence). The CDR3 sequence is CASTRSGTEAFF. The CDR3, as DNA: TGTGCCAGCACTAGGTCAGGGACTGAAGCTTTCTTT.

The chain is built from TRBV10-2 and TRBJ2-5; D is perhaps TRBD2 (6 bases). The V gene lost 8 bases and the J gene lost 4 bases, with 8 bases spanning the gap. CDR3 size: 11 residues. Germline V lookup: CDR1 WSHSY, CDR2 SAAADI. CDR3 nucleotides: TGCGCCAGCGTGGGGGGAGAGACCCAGTACTTC. This translates into CASVGGETQYF.

This clone was detected only once. The V and J genes are TRBV30 and TRBJ1-2; 8 positions match TRBD1. Looked up from germline, CDR1 is GTSNPN and CDR2 is SVGIG (reference sequence). This CDR3 comprises 12 residues. V shed 2 bases, J shed 13 bases, and the junction held 9 bases outside the gene matches. The CDR3 region is CAWSSRTGCLTF. In nucleotides, the CDR3 is TGTGCCTGGAGTTCACGGACAGGGTGCCTCACCTTC.

This clone was detected only once. The chain joins TRBV11-2 to TRBJ1-1, with a weak D call TRBD1 (5 bases). The germline V and J ends were trimmed by 5 bases and 4 bases, with 11 bases remaining between them. The germline CDR1 and CDR2 sequences are SGHAT and FQNNGV. The CDR3 covers 13 residues. Written as DNA, the CDR3 is TGTGCCAGCAGCCTCCAGGGATTCACTGAAGCTTTCTTT. The encoded protein is CASSLQGFTEAFF.

This clone was detected a few times. The chain couples TRBV2 to TRBJ1-1; D may be TRBD1 (6 bases). Germline V gives CDR1 SNHLY, CDR2 FYNNEI. The V and J ends lost 4 bases and 4 bases respectively, with 19 bases between them. The CDR3 sequence is 16 residues long. CDR3 loop: CASSGSQAGARTEAFF. CDR3 DNA sequence: TGTGCCAGCAGTGGATCTCAAGCGGGGGCGCGCACTGAAGCTTTCTTT.

This clone appeared a single time. The rearrangement uses TRBV4-1 and TRBJ2-7; a weak D match, TRBD1 (5 bases). This CDR3 spans 15 amino acids. CDR1 is MGHRA and CDR2 is YSYEKL in the germline V gene. V lost 0 bases to trimming and J lost 7 bases, with 16 bases between them. The CDR3 protein is CASSQELDTALEQYF. The CDR3 DNA follows: TGCGCCAGCAGCCAAGAACTGGACACGGCCTTAGAGCAGTACTTC.

The chain uses TRBV5-1 and TRBJ2-3; 10 bases are shared with TRBD2. J gave up 4 bases and V 3 bases, and 8 bases lay outside the gene matches. There are 16 residues in the CDR3. Germline CDR1 and CDR2: SGHRS and YFSETQ. CDR3 protein: CASSSLSGGAADTQYF. The CDR3 bases are TGCGCCAGCAGCTCATTAAGCGGGGGGGCCGCAGATACGCAGTATTTT.

The chain employs TRBV14 and TRBJ2-3; 12 positions match TRBD2. Trimming at V came to 4 bases and at J to 1 base, leaving 6 bases not matched to a gene. The length of the CDR3 is 17 residues. Germline CDR1 is SGHDN and CDR2 is FVKESK. The CDR3 DNA sequence: TGTGCCAGCAGCCGGAGGACTAGCGGGATGGGCACAGATACGCAGTATTTT. The encoded protein is CASSRRTSGMGTDTQYF.

V is TRBV18 and J is TRBJ2-7; TRBD1 matches at 8 bases. With V trimmed by 2 bases and J by 7 bases, 10 bases remained unmatched. This CDR3 has 15 amino acids. Germline V gives CDR1 KGHSH, CDR2 LQKENI. The CDR3 loop reads CASSPGAGGLKEQYF. DNA for the CDR3: TGTGCCAGCTCACCAGGGGCAGGGGGCTTGAAAGAGCAGTACTTC.

The chain is built from TRBV29-1 and TRBJ2-7; D uncertain. The CDR3 consists of 13 residues. V was shortened by 2 bases and J by 0 bases, with 8 bases between the two germline ends. Germline V lookup: CDR1 SQVTM, CDR2 ANQGSEA. The CDR3 nucleotides read TGCAGCGTTGAAACACAGAGCTCCTACGAGCAGTACTTC. Translating gives CSVETQSSYEQYF.

The DNA of the CDR3 is TGTGCCAGTAGTATATACGAGAGCTCCTACAATGAGCAGTTCTTC. It is translated as CASSIYESSYNEQFF. This sequence joins TRBV19 and TRBJ2-1; D not resolved. CDR3 size: 15 residues. Trimming removed 2 bases at V and 0 bases at J, with 8 bases between. CDR1 and CDR2 from the germline V gene are LNHDA and SQIVND (reference sequence). Supplemented by reference TRBV19 and TRBJ2-1, the full variable domain reads DGGITQSPKYLFRKEGQNVTLSCEQNLNHDAMYWYRQDPGQGLRLIYYSQIVNDFQKGDIAEGYSVSREKKESFPLTVTSAQKNPTAFYLCASSIYESSYNEQFFGPGTRLTVL.

V and J are TRBV5-1 and TRBJ2-5; perhaps TRBD2 as D (5 bases). Germline CDR1 reads SGHRS; CDR2 reads YFSETQ. CDR3 length equals 15 residues. V lost 0 bases, J lost 2 bases, and 11 bases lay in between. The CDR3 protein is CASSLGGRYQETQYF. The CDR3 DNA sequence: TGCGCCAGCAGCTTGGGCGGGCGGTATCAAGAGACCCAGTACTTC.

This clone is a singleton in its sample. The CDR3 loop reads CASTPGTSGSNEQFF. The CDR3 region has the DNA TGTGCCAGCACCCCCGGGACTAGCGGGAGCAATGAGCAGTTCTTC. J is TRBJ2-1 and V is TRBV6-5; 14 bases agree with TRBD2. The V and J ends lost 7 bases and 6 bases, in that order; junction bases with no gene match: 5. Germline V gene data show CDR1 as MNHEY and CDR2 as SVGAGI. CDR3 length: 15 amino acids.

This chain joins TRBV5-5 and TRBJ2-7; 7 bases are a match to TRBD1. Germline V gives CDR1 SGHKS, CDR2 YYEKEE (reference sequence). Losses at the gene ends were 7 bases for V and 1 base for J; bases not matched to a gene: 5. The CDR3 covers 13 residues. The CDR3 DNA sequence: TGTGCCAGCTCAACGGGACAGTCCTACGAGCAGTACTTC. Translated, it gives CASSTGQSYEQYF.

The V gene is TRBV27, the J gene TRBJ2-1, with TRBD2 as a possible D gene (5 bases). Trimming took 5 bases from V and 3 from J, leaving 17 bases between them. The CDR3 totals 16 residues. The germline V gene encodes CDR1 MNHEY and CDR2 SMNVEV (reference sequence). The DNA for the CDR3 is TGTGCCAGCAGTCCGTTGGTCGGGATATACTACAATGAGCAGTTCTTC. It yields the protein CASSPLVGIYYNEQFF.

The genes are TRBV7-2 and TRBJ2-3, with 8 bases lining up with TRBD2. Per the germline V gene, CDR1 is SGHTA and CDR2 is FQGNSA. The V segment lost 3 bases and the J segment 0 bases; nucleotides outside the gene matches: 2. The CDR3 runs to 15 residues. The CDR3, as DNA: TGTGCCAGCAGCTTCCGGGGGGGTAGCACAGATACGCAGTATTTT. This gives the protein CASSFRGGSTDTQYF. Full variable domain (missing parts from reference TRBV7-2 and TRBJ2-3): GAGVSQSPSNKVTEKGKDVELRCDPISGHTALYWYRQSLGQGLEFLIYFQGNSAPDKSGLPSDRFSAERTGGSVSTLTIQRTQQEDSAVYLCASSFRGGSTDTQYFGPGTRLTVL.

This chain connects TRBV5-1 to TRBJ2-3; 13 positions agree with TRBD2. CDR3 length: 19 amino acids. J was trimmed by 6 bases and V by 2 bases; bases with no gene match: 15. Germline V gives CDR1 SGHRS, CDR2 YFSETQ. The CDR3 coding sequence is TGCGCCAGCAGCTTAAACGGAAGGACTAGCGGGAGCAGTGGTGATACGCAGTATTTT. Protein: CASSLNGRTSGSSGDTQYF.

This sequence joins TRBV30 and TRBJ1-1; 8 nucleotides line up with TRBD1. The CDR3 sequence is 14 residues long. Germline CDR1 and CDR2: GTSNPN and SVGIG (reference sequence). Trimming removed 4 bases from V and 1 base from J; junction bases left unmatched: 5. As DNA, the CDR3 is TGTGCCTGGACAGGGGGCTTAGCGAACACTGAAGCTTTCTTT. Translation gives CAWTGGLANTEAFF.